This is a list of T cell receptor beta chains from one sample in a study of shared clonotypes between healthy human individuals. Profiled with immunoSEQ multiplex PCR; TCRdb holds only in-frame clones, not every one. The data hold a few million clones, with around nine tenths observed a single time. Sequencing was carried out using naive CD4+ T cells sorted from blood. The receptors derive from a man between 18 and 35 years old in good health. The conserved cysteine and the conserved F or W are not part of the CDR3 here. D genes are given only for firm matches.

D	V	J	CDR3
TRBD1	TRBV4-1	TRBJ1-1	ASSQAGTGERSAF
NA	TRBV25-1	TRBJ1-4	ASSRTQGTTNEKLF
NA	TRBV5-1	TRBJ2-3	ASSFIGGDTQY
NA	TRBV19	TRBJ2-6	ASKEGTYSGANVLT
NA	TRBV27	TRBJ2-7	ASSLSGGVYEQY
NA	TRBV5-4	TRBJ2-1	ASTPRSSYNEQF
TRBD1	TRBV5-1	TRBJ2-5	ASSPGQTQETQY
NA	TRBV9	TRBJ1-2	ASSVEGGNYGYT
NA	TRBV5-1	TRBJ1-3	ASRFDPGPTSGNTIY
NA	TRBV19	TRBJ1-1	ASSRGRGYTEAF
TRBD1	TRBV27	TRBJ2-1	ASSYGTGQRNEQF
NA	TRBV2	TRBJ1-5	ASSERPEGRGAMGNQPQH
NA	TRBV5-6	TRBJ1-6	ASSVQINNSPLH
TRBD2	TRBV7-2	TRBJ2-3	ASSLEGGTSAY
NA	TRBV30	TRBJ2-5	AWRTARTQETQY
NA	TRBV19	TRBJ1-2	ASSITGDYGYT
TRBD1	TRBV7-8	TRBJ1-5	ASSLGGQGARNQPQH